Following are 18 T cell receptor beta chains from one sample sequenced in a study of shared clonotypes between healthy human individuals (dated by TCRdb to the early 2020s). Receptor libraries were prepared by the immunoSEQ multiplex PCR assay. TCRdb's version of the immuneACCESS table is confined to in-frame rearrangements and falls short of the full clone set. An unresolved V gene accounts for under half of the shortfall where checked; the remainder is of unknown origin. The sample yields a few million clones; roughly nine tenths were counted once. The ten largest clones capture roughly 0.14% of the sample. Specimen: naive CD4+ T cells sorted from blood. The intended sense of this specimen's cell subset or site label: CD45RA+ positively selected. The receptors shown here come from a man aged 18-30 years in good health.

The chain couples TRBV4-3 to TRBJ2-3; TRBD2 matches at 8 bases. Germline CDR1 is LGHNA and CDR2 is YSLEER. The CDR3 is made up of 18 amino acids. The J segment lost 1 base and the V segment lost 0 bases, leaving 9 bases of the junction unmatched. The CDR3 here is CASSQDGSGSAGTDTQYF. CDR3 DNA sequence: TGCGCCAGCAGCCAAGATGGGAGCGGGAGTGCCGGCACAGATACGCAGTATTTT.

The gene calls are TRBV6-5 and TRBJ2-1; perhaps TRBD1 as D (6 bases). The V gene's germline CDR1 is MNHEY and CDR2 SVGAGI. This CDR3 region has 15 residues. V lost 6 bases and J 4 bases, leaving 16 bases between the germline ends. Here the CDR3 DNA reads TGTGCCAGCAGGAAGGACAGACTTCTTTACAATGAGCAGTTCTTC. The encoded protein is CASRKDRLLYNEQFF.

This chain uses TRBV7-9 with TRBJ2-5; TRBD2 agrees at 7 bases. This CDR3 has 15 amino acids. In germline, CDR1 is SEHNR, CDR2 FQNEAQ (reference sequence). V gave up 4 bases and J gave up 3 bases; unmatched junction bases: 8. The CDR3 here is CASSSGTKEKETQYF. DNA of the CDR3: TGTGCCAGCAGCTCCGGGACTAAGGAGAAAGAGACCCAGTACTTC.

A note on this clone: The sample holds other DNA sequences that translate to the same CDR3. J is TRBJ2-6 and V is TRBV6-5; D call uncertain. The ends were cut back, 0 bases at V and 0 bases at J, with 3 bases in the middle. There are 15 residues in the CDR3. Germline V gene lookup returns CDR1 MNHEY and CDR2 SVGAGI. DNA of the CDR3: TGTGCCAGCAGTTACTCTGGCTCTGGGGCCAACGTCCTGACTTTC. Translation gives CASSYSGSGANVLTF.

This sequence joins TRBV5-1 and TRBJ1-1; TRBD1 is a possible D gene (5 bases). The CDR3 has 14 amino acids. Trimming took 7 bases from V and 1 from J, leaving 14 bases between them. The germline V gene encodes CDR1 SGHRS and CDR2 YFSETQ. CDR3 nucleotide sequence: TGCGCCAGCGTCTCGGGGCGGTCGAACACTGAAGCTTTCTTT. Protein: CASVSGRSNTEAFF.

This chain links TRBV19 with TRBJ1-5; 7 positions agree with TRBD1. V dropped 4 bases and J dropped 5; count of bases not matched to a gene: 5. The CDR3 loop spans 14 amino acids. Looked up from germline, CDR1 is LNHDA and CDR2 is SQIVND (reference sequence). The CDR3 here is CASSTDRAYQPQHF. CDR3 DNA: TGTGCCAGTAGTACTGACAGGGCATATCAGCCCCAGCATTTT.

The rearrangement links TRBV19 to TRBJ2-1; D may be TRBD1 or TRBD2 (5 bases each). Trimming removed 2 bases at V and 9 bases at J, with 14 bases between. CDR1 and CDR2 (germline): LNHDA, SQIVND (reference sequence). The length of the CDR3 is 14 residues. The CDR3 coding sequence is TGTGCCAGTAGTATAACCTCGGGTGGGGGTGAGCAGTTCTTC. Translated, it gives CASSITSGGGEQFF.

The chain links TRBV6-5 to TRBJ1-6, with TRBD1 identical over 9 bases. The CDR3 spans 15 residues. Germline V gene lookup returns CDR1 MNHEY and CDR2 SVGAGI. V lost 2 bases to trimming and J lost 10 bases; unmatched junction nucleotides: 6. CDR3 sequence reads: CASSYGTGNNSPLHF. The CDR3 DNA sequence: TGTGCCAGCAGTTACGGGACAGGGAACAACTCACCCCTCCACTTT.

This chain's CDR3 is CSARTGTGEAFF. CDR3 DNA sequence: TGCAGCGCCCGGACAGGAACCGGAGAAGCTTTCTTT. The chain couples TRBV29-1 to TRBJ1-1, with 7 bases fitting TRBD1. Trimming took 7 bases from V and 8 from J; bases not matched to a gene: 10. This CDR3 contains 12 residues. Germline CDR1 reads SQVTM; CDR2 reads ANQGSEA.

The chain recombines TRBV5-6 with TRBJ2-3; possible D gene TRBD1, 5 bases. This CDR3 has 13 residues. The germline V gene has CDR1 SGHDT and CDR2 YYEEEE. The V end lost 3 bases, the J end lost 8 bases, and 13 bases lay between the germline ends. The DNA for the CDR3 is TGTGCCAGCAGCTACGGCGGTCAGGGTACGCAGTATTTT. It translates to CASSYGGQGTQYF.

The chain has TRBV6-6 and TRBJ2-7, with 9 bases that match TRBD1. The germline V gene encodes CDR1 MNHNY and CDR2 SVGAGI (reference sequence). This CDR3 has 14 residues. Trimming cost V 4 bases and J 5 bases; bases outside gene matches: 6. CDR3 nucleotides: TGTGCCAGCAGTTCCGGGACAGGGACGCACGAGCAGTACTTC. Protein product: CASSSGTGTHEQYF.

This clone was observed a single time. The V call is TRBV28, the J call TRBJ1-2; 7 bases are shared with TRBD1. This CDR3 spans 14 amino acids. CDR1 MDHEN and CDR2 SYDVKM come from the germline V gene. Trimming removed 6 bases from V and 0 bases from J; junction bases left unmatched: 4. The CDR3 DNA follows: TGTGCCAGCAGGGGGACAGTTTCTAACTATGGCTACACCTTC. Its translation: CASRGTVSNYGYTF.

The CDR3 bases are TGTGCCAGCAGCTTTATTGGGAAACAGGGCAGCAATCAGCCCCAGCATTTT. Translated: CASSFIGKQGSNQPQHF. This rearrangement joins TRBV7-9 to TRBJ1-5; the D gene is possibly TRBD1 (6 bases). The CDR3 length is 17 residues. Looked up from germline, CDR1 is SEHNR and CDR2 is FQNEAQ (reference sequence). Trimming took 3 bases from V and 1 from J, leaving 16 bases between them.

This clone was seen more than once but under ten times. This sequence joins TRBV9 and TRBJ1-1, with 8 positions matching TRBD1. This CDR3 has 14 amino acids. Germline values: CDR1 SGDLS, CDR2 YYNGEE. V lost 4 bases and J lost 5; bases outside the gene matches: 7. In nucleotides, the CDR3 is TGTGCCAGCAGCCGGAACAGGGGGTTGACTGAAGCTTTCTTT. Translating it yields CASSRNRGLTEAFF.

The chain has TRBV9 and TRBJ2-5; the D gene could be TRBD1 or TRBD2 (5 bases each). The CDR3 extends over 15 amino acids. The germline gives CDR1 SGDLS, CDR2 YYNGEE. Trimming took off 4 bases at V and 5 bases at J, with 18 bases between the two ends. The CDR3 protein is CASSSSGTHGETQYF. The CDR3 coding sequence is TGTGCCAGCAGCTCATCAGGGACGCACGGGGAGACCCAGTACTTC.

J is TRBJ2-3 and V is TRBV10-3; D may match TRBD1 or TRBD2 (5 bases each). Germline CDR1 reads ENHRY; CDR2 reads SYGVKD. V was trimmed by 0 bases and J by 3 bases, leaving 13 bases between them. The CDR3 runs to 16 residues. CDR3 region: CAISESLGTVTDTQYF. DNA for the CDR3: TGTGCCATCAGTGAGTCGCTTGGGACCGTTACAGATACGCAGTATTTT.

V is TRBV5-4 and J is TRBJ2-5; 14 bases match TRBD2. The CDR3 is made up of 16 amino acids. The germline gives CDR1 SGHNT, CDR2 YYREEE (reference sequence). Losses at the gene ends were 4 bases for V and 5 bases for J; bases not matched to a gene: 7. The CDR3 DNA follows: TGTGCCAGCAGCCGGAGGACTAGCGGGGGGTTGGAGACCCAGTACTTC. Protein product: CASSRRTSGGLETQYF.

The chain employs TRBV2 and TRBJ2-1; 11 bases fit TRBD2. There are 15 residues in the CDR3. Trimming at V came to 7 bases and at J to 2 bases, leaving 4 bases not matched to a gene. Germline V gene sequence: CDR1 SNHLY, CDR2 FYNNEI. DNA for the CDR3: TGTGCCAGCATCCGACTAGCGGGGACCTACAATGAGCAGTTCTTC. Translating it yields CASIRLAGTYNEQFF.